One and the same sample provided the 11 T cell receptor beta chains below, sequenced in a study of blood T cell repertoires in COVID-19. Clones were sequenced by immunoSEQ multiplex PCR, and TCRdb holds only the in-frame ones, with some missing. The sample consists of roughly 220,000 clones, approximately 86% of them appearing once. The sequencing input was PBMCs or T cells enriched from blood (not recorded which). Every receptor here comes from a woman in her 40s with acute COVID-19.

This clone was counted only a few times. The chain employs TRBV7-8 and TRBJ2-7, with a weak D call TRBD1 (6 bases). Germline V gene lookup returns CDR1 SGHVS and CDR2 FQNEAQ. Trimming cost V 1 base and J 0 bases, with 7 bases left between them. The CDR3 covers 14 residues. CDR3 region: CASSLEQGSYEQYF. The CDR3 DNA follows: TGTGCCAGCAGCTTAGAACAGGGCTCCTACGAGCAGTACTTC. The full variable domain, rest sourced from reference TRBV7-8 and TRBJ2-7, is GAGVSQSPRYKVAKRGQDVALRCDPISGHVSLFWYQQALGQGPEFLTYFQNEAQLDKSGLPSDRFFAERPEGSVSTLKIQRTQQEDSAVYLCASSLEQGSYEQYFGPGTRLTVT.

This clone was counted once. J is TRBJ2-5 and V is TRBV12-3 or TRBV12-4; tentatively, D is TRBD2 (5 bases). The ends were cut back, 5 bases at V and 6 bases at J, with 10 bases in the middle. The CDR3 is made up of 12 amino acids. CDR3 region: CASSTSGKTQYF. For the CDR3, the DNA is TGTGCCAGCAGTACCTCCGGGAAGACCCAGTACTTC.

The chain employs TRBV27 and TRBJ1-2; TRBD1 agrees at 10 bases. Trimming took 4 bases from V and 10 from J; bases not matched to a gene: 12. The CDR3 sequence is 15 residues long. Germline V gene data show CDR1 as MNHEY and CDR2 as SMNVEV (reference sequence). The CDR3 nucleotides read TGTGCCAGCAGTTCGACAGGGGGCGCGAAGAATAACTACACCTTC. This codes for CASSSTGGAKNNYTF.

The chain employs TRBV6-2 or TRBV6-3 and TRBJ2-3; TRBD2 matches at 11 bases. Germline CDR1 is MNHEY and CDR2 is SVGEGT. The CDR3 contains 18 residues. V was pared by 7 bases and J by 4 bases, with 16 bases of the junction left unmatched. The CDR3 DNA follows: TGTGCCAGCACCCCGGGGGGGGGACTAGCGGAGGGAGCAGATACGCAGTATTTT. Translated, it gives CASTPGGGLAEGADTQYF.

This sequence joins TRBV9 and TRBJ2-1; TRBD2 is a possible D gene (6 bases). This CDR3 spans 16 amino acids. Germline values: CDR1 SGDLS, CDR2 YYNGEE. V lost 1 base to trimming and J lost 2 bases, with 13 bases between them. CDR3 sequence (DNA): TGTGCCAGCAGCGTACCCCGGGACTCCGCCTACAATGAGCAGTTCTTC. Amino acid sequence: CASSVPRDSAYNEQFF.

This rearrangement joins TRBV6-1 to TRBJ2-7, with D uncertain. Germline V gives CDR1 MNHNS, CDR2 SASEGT. V lost 0 bases and J lost 1, with 7 bases in between. The CDR3 has 14 amino acids. Written as DNA, the CDR3 is TGTGCCAGCAGTGAAGCGGCAGAATCCTACGAGCAGTACTTC. Translated, it gives CASSEAAESYEQYF.

V usage is TRBV27 and J usage is TRBJ2-1, with TRBD2 matching 9 bases. V gave up 4 bases and J gave up 6 bases; unmatched junction bases: 7. Germline V gene lookup returns CDR1 MNHEY and CDR2 SMNVEV (reference sequence). This CDR3 has 15 amino acids. CDR3 bases: TGTGCCAGCAGTTCCAGCGGGAGGATAGGCAATGAGCAGTTCTTC. Residues: CASSSSGRIGNEQFF.

This rearrangement joins TRBV29-1 to TRBJ1-2; D call uncertain. Germline V gene sequence: CDR1 SQVTM, CDR2 ANQGSEA. V gave up 4 bases and J gave up 7 bases, with 22 bases separating them. The CDR3 has 15 amino acids. CDR3 sequence (DNA): TGCAGCGTTGCCCCTGTCCTCCTAGAGGACTGTGGCTACACCTTC. Its protein is CSVAPVLLEDCGYTF.

The chain recombines TRBV7-7 with TRBJ2-2, with a weak D call TRBD1 (5 bases). The CDR3 runs 18 residues. The germline gives CDR1 SSHAT, CDR2 FNYEAQ (reference sequence). The germline V and J ends were trimmed by 5 bases and 2 bases, with 21 bases remaining between them. The CDR3 DNA reads TGTGCCAGCAGCCTAACGCCGGTGGTCAGGGTTAACACCGGGGAGCTGTTTTTT. Translated, it gives CASSLTPVVRVNTGELFF.

J is TRBJ2-5 and V is TRBV19; 7 nucleotides agree with TRBD1. Germline assignment: CDR1 LNHDA and CDR2 SQIVND (reference sequence). The CDR3 has 15 residues. The trim removed 4 bases at V and 4 bases at J, leaving 9 bases unmatched. CDR3 sequence (DNA): TGTGCCAGTAGTAACCGAGGGGGCGCGGCAGAGACCCAGTACTTC. Translated: CASSNRGGAAETQYF.

The chain is built from TRBV4-3 and TRBJ1-1; no firm D call. The V and J ends lost 0 bases and 3 bases respectively, with 17 bases between them. This CDR3 has 17 residues. Germline V CDR1 and CDR2: LGHNA, YSLEER. In nucleotides, the CDR3 is TGCGCCAGCAGCCAAGATTCAGGTTCAGTACATCACACTGAAGCTTTCTTT. Translating it yields CASSQDSGSVHHTEAFF.